These 9 T cell receptor beta chains originate from one sample sequenced in a study of T cell repertoires in aging, cancer and after chemotherapy (dated by TCRdb to about 2019). Reads for this sample came from an Illumina MiSeq. Multiplex touch-down PCR with a mixed TRB-A/B primer pool was used to amplify rearranged TRB sequences covering the V, D and J segments. The raw public data were reprocessed by TCRdb itself: fastp quality trimming at Q25, MiXCR clonotype calling, in-frame beta chains only. Every CDR3 protein is listed once, alongside the most common genes and DNA of its rows. In all, the sample holds some 2,200 distinct CDR3 sequences, and 23% of those were seen once. The top ten clones comprise roughly 42% of the sample. Instead of sorted cells or RNA, genomic DNA extracted from peripheral blood served as the source for amplifying TCR beta rearrangements. Sequencing was carried out using blood. All receptors derive from a human donor with a solid tumor.

J is TRBJ1-1 and V is TRBV30; perhaps TRBD1 as D (5 bases). Germline V gene lookup returns CDR1 GTSNPN and CDR2 SVGIG (reference sequence). The CDR3 covers 13 residues. Trimming pared 2 bases from V and 10 bases from J, leaving 17 bases between. CDR3 sequence (DNA): TGTGCCTGGAGTCTAGTCATCCAGGGAGCAGCTTTCTTT. Translating it yields CAWSLVIQGAAFF.

In its sample, this clonotype is medium-sized (0.01 to 0.1%). This rearrangement joins TRBV19 to TRBJ2-7; maybe TRBD2 (5 bases). The germline V and J ends were trimmed by 5 bases and 0 bases, with 11 bases remaining between them. The CDR3 covers 14 residues. Per the germline V gene, CDR1 is LNHDA and CDR2 is SQIVND (reference sequence). The CDR3 reads CASSGRESSYEQYF. The CDR3 DNA follows: TGTGCCAGTAGTGGAAGGGAGAGCTCCTACGAGCAGTACTTC.

The chain uses TRBV29-1 and TRBJ1-2; no reliable D call. Trimming removed 5 bases at V and 8 bases at J, with 15 bases between. The CDR3 is 12 residues long. Germline CDR1 reads SQVTM; CDR2 reads ANQGSEA. CDR3 residues: CSVPGKGNGYTF. The CDR3 DNA sequence: TGCAGCGTTCCAGGAAAGGGTAACGGCTACACCTTC.

V gene TRBV4-1 combines with J gene TRBJ1-5; D is undetermined. V was shortened by 0 bases and J by 0 bases, with 9 bases between the two germline ends. The germline gives CDR1 MGHRA, CDR2 YSYEKL. There are 16 residues in the CDR3. CDR3 amino acids: CASSQESGYSNQPQHF. DNA of the CDR3: TGCGCCAGCAGCCAAGAGTCGGGGTATAGCAATCAGCCCCAGCATTTT.

This clonotype was recorded only once. The chain employs TRBV18 and TRBJ2-7; a possible D gene is TRBD1 (6 bases). The ends were cut back, 3 bases at V and 2 bases at J, with 20 bases in the middle. CDR1 is KGHSH, CDR2 LQKENI, per germline. This CDR3 has 17 amino acids. The CDR3 bases are TGTGCCAGCTCACCGGAATTCGTACAGGGCGTTCCCTACGAGCAGTACTTC. Encoded protein: CASSPEFVQGVPYEQYF.

A few counts support this clonotype. This rearrangement joins TRBV20-1 to TRBJ2-2; TRBD2 matches 9 bases. The V and J ends lost 0 bases and 4 bases, in that order; junction bases with no gene match: 6. Germline lookup yields CDR1 DFQATT and CDR2 SNEGSKA (reference sequence). The CDR3 is made up of 16 amino acids. The CDR3 reads CSARDSLAGITGELFF. CDR3 sequence (DNA): TGCAGTGCTAGAGATAGCCTAGCGGGGATCACCGGGGAGCTGTTTTTT.

In its sample, this clonotype ranks as medium-sized. This rearrangement joins TRBV12-3 or TRBV12-4 to TRBJ2-5; the D is unclear. This CDR3 is built from 14 residues. V lost 6 bases to trimming and J lost 2 bases, with 13 bases between them. CDR3 sequence (DNA): TGTGCCAGCAGGAATTCGGCAGGTCAAGAGACCCAGTACTTC. It encodes CASRNSAGQETQYF.

The CDR3 bases are TGTGCCAGCAGTTACCCGGGACTAGCGGGCCCGGGGGATACGCAGTATTTT. The encoded protein is CASSYPGLAGPGDTQYF. The V and J genes are TRBV6-5 and TRBJ2-3; TRBD2 matches 12 bases. CDR3 length: 17 amino acids. Germline V gene lookup returns CDR1 MNHEY and CDR2 SVGAGI. V lost 2 bases and J lost 6; bases outside the gene matches: 9.

CDR3 sequence reads: CASSLEGGGNQPQHF. The CDR3 coding sequence is TGTGCCAGCAGTTTAGAGGGGGGAGGCAATCAGCCCCAGCATTTT. This rearrangement joins TRBV6-5 to TRBJ1-5; maybe TRBD1 (6 bases). This CDR3 has 15 amino acids. Between the trimmed V and J ends, which lost 4 bases and 2 bases, there was a span of 12 bases. Per the germline V gene, CDR1 is MNHEY and CDR2 is SVGAGI.